These T cell receptor beta chains were read from a single sample in a study of T cells in Graves' hyperthyroidism and ophthalmopathy. TCRdb analysed the multiplex PCR reads with MiXCR anew, one entry per CDR3 protein. This table has nearly 750,000 distinct CDR3 sequences, around a third appearing once. The specimen was blood. Every receptor here comes from a woman in her forties with Graves' hyperthyroidism. CDR3s include the opening cysteine and the closing phenylalanine or tryptophan. A D gene is named only where the DNA matches it firmly. Not all rows give a size; the values are once, few, many and, for expanded clones, a class.

length	size	D	V	J	DNA	CDR3
12	-	-	TRBV6-1	TRBJ1-5	TGTGCCAGCAGCTCAGAAGTGAAGCCCCAGCATTTT	CASSSEVKPQHF
15	-	TRBD2	TRBV12-3/TRBV12-4	TRBJ2-7	TGTGCCAGCAGTTTTGATAACGGGAGGGCCTACGAGCAGTACTTC	CASSFDNGRAYEQYF
15	-	-	TRBV7-8	TRBJ2-7	TGTGCCAGCAGCTTAGATACGGGGGCGGCTTTAGAGCAGTACTTC	CASSLDTGAALEQYF
15	few	TRBD1	TRBV5-1	TRBJ2-7	TGCGCCAGCAGCATTAGGACAGGGGGCTGGTACGAGCAGTACTTC	CASSIRTGGWYEQYF
15	-	-	TRBV12-3/TRBV12-4	TRBJ1-5	TGTGCCAGCAGACTCGGGGGTTTCGACAATCAGCCCCAGCATTTT	CASRLGGFDNQPQHF
17	-	-	TRBV14	TRBJ1-6	TGTGCCAGCAGCCAATCACGTATCATAGGGCGAAATTCACCCCTCCACTTT	CASSQSRIIGRNSPLHF
13	few	-	TRBV4-3	TRBJ1-1	TGCGCCAGCAGCCTCCCGGGCCAAGAGGCAGCTTTCTTT	CASSLPGQEAAFF
17	-	-	TRBV6-5	TRBJ1-3	TGTGCCAGCAGTTACTCGGAGCCAGCGGATAATGGAAACACCATATATTTT	CASSYSEPADNGNTIYF
13	few	TRBD2	TRBV9	TRBJ2-7	TGTGCCAGCAGCGCAAGCGGGGTCTACGAGCAGTACTTC	CASSASGVYEQYF
12	-	-	TRBV29-1	TRBJ2-5	TGCAGCGTTGACGGGCTCAGGGAGACCCAGTACTTC	CSVDGLRETQYF
11	-	-	TRBV20-1	TRBJ1-1	TGCAGTGCTAGTACCAGTGGGGGGACTTTCTTT	CSASTSGGTFF
16	many	-	TRBV5-5	TRBJ2-7	TGTGCCAGCAGCTTGATCCGAGGAACAGATGCCTACGAGCAGTACTTC	CASSLIRGTDAYEQYF
14	-	TRBD1	TRBV19	TRBJ2-1	TGTGCCAGCAGCCCACAGGGGCTCGACAATGAGCAGTTCTTC	CASSPQGLDNEQFF
15	many	-	TRBV25-1	TRBJ2-7	TGTGCCAGCAGTGAATACGTCACAAGCTCCTACGAGCAGTACTTC	CASSEYVTSSYEQYF
13	-	TRBD1	TRBV7-9	TRBJ1-1	TGTGCCAGCAGCCCAGGGACAGGGGGCGCCGCTTTCTTT	CASSPGTGGAAFF
17	-	-	TRBV7-8	TRBJ2-5	TGTGCCAGCAGCCCCCTCCCCAGTGCGAGCGAGGGAAAGACCCAGTACTTC	CASSPLPSASEGKTQYF
17	-	TRBD2	TRBV7-3	TRBJ2-5	TGTGCCAGCAGCGCGGCGGGGGCTAGCGGGAAAATAAAGACCCAGTACTTC	CASSAAGASGKIKTQYF
15	many	-	TRBV5-1	TRBJ1-3	TGCGCCAGCAGCCAGACAGGAGTCTCTGGAAACACCATATATTTT	CASSQTGVSGNTIYF
19	-	-	TRBV12-5	TRBJ1-1	TGTGCTAGTGGTTTGGTACAAAGGGGGTTAGGTATCAGGAACACTGAAGCTTTCTTT	CASGLVQRGLGIRNTEAFF
14	few	TRBD2	TRBV4-3	TRBJ2-2	TGCGCCAGCAGCCGAGCGGGGGTCACCGGGGAGCTGTTTTTT	CASSRAGVTGELFF
15	-	-	TRBV3-1	TRBJ2-5	TGTGCCAGCAGCTTACGCCAGGAGGTATCGGAGACCCAGTACTTC	CASSLRQEVSETQYF
15	few	-	TRBV7-9	TRBJ1-2	TGTGCCAGCAGTTTCCTCCGACAAGGAGGCTATGGCTACACCTTC	CASSFLRQGGYGYTF
15	-	-	TRBV19	TRBJ1-5	TGTGCCAGTGGACAACATAACGGCGACAATGAGCCCCAGCATTTT	CASGQHNGDNEPQHF
17	few	-	TRBV4-2	TRBJ1-1	TGTGCCAGCAGCCAAGCCGGTTTGGGGGCCGTGAACACTGAAGCTTTCTTT	CASSQAGLGAVNTEAFF
16	-	TRBD1	TRBV20-1	TRBJ1-5	TGCAGTGCTAGAGATTGGGGACAGGGGCTCAATCAGCCCCAGCATTTT	CSARDWGQGLNQPQHF
16	once	TRBD2	TRBV19	TRBJ2-3	TGTGCCAGTAGTCGACCTAGCGGGGAGAGCACAGATACGCAGTATTTT	CASSRPSGESTDTQYF
15	-	-	TRBV6-6	TRBJ1-2	TGTGCCAGCAGTTACTCAGAGGGCAGTAACTATGGCTACACCTTC	CASSYSEGSNYGYTF
15	-	TRBD1	TRBV6-6	TRBJ2-7	TGTGCCAGCAGTTCGACAGGGGGCGTAATCTACGAGCAGTACTTC	CASSSTGGVIYEQYF
14	-	-	TRBV7-2	TRBJ2-2	TGTGCCAGCAGCTTGAGGGCAGACACCGGGGAGCTGTTTTTT	CASSLRADTGELFF
16	few	-	TRBV19	TRBJ1-1	TGTGCCAGTAGTTCCTGGGGACGGACCCAGAACACTGAAGCTTTCTTT	CASSSWGRTQNTEAFF
15	few	TRBD1	TRBV4-3	TRBJ1-2	TGCGCCAGCAGCCAAGAGACAGGGGCGACATATGGCTACACCTTC	CASSQETGATYGYTF
16	-	TRBD1	TRBV12-3/TRBV12-4	TRBJ1-1	TGTGCCAGCAGTCCGGGACAGGGGGTTGGGAACACTGAAGCTTTCTTT	CASSPGQGVGNTEAFF
14	many	TRBD1	TRBV7-2	TRBJ1-4	TGTGCCAGCAGCTTAGGCAGGGGGTTGCAAAAACTGTTTTTT	CASSLGRGLQKLFF
16	-	-	TRBV19	TRBJ1-4	TGTGCCAGTCGACCCCAGGGGCGCGGATTTAATGAAAAACTGTTTTTT	CASRPQGRGFNEKLFF
13	-	-	TRBV5-4	TRBJ1-3	TGCGCCAGCAGCTGGACGTCTGGAAACACCATGTATTTT	CASSWTSGNTMYF
15	many	-	TRBV7-2	TRBJ2-7	TGTGCCAGCAGCTTAAGTGAGGGACCGGTCTACGAGCAGTACTTC	CASSLSEGPVYEQYF
15	many	-	TRBV19	TRBJ1-6	TGTGCCACCGGAGCAAGTCTCTTCGCGGATTCACCCCTCCACTTT	CATGASLFADSPLHF
13	many	TRBD1	TRBV20-1	TRBJ1-6	TGCAGTGCCTGGGGACAGGGGCATTCACCCCTCCACTTT	CSAWGQGHSPLHF
21	-	TRBD1	TRBV15	TRBJ1-5	TGTGCCACCAGCAGAGGCGCCCCCGGGACAGGCGATTACGCCGGCAATCAGCCCCAGCATTTT	CATSRGAPGTGDYAGNQPQHF
15	-	-	TRBV20-1	TRBJ1-5	TGCAGTGCTAGAGACGCGGGACACAACCAAGAGACCCAGCATTTT	CSARDAGHNQETQHF
14	-	-	TRBV2	TRBJ1-1	TGTGCCAGCAGTGATTCAACAGATAACACTGAAGCTTTCTTT	CASSDSTDNTEAFF
12	few	-	TRBV12-3/TRBV12-4	TRBJ2-7	TGTGCCAGCAGCGATCCAGGCTACGAGCAGTACTTC	CASSDPGYEQYF
15	-	TRBD1	TRBV7-2	TRBJ1-1	TGTGCCAGCAGCCCCCAACAGGGGTTGAACACTGAAGCTTTCTTT	CASSPQQGLNTEAFF
14	-	-	TRBV2	TRBJ2-3	TGTGCCAGCATACTAGCAGGGGCCCCAGATACGCAGTATTTT	CASILAGAPDTQYF
15	-	-	TRBV5-1	TRBJ2-2	TGCGCCAGCAGCCTGGGATGGACGAACACCGGGGAGCTGTTTTTT	CASSLGWTNTGELFF
13	-	-	TRBV4-1	TRBJ2-7	TGCGCCAGCAGCCAAGATGAGCGGTACGAGCAGTACTTC	CASSQDERYEQYF
15	-	-	TRBV5-6	TRBJ2-7	TGTGCCAGCAGCTTCGGGATTCCTTCTTTGGGGGAGCAGTACTTC	CASSFGIPSLGEQYF
11	many	-	TRBV7-2	TRBJ1-1	TGTGCCAGCAGCTTAGTTCCTGAAGCTTTCTTT	CASSLVPEAFF
15	few	TRBD1	TRBV5-6	TRBJ2-7	TGTGCCAGCAGCTTCACAGGGGTCGTTTCCTACGAGCAGTACTTC	CASSFTGVVSYEQYF
16	few	TRBD1	TRBV5-5	TRBJ1-5	TGTGCCAGCAGCTTGGGGGGACAGGTCGATCAAGAGACCCAGCATTTT	CASSLGGQVDQETQHF
13	-	TRBD2	TRBV29-1	TRBJ2-5	TGCAGCGGGACTAGCGGGCCCCAAGAGACCCAGTACTTC	CSGTSGPQETQYF
16	-	TRBD1	TRBV24-1	TRBJ2-5	TGTGCCACCAGTGACCCCAAGACAGGGGGCAGAGAGACCCAGTACTTC	CATSDPKTGGRETQYF
14	many	-	TRBV15	TRBJ1-4	TGTGCCACCAACAGACAGCTCGGGGATGGAAAACTGTTTTTT	CATNRQLGDGKLFF
12	few	-	TRBV25-1	TRBJ2-7	TGTGCCAGCAGTGAATTGGGGGACGAGCAGTACTTC	CASSELGDEQYF
15	few	TRBD1	TRBV2	TRBJ1-5	TGTGCCAGCCAGAGGGACAGGATTAGCAATCAGCCCCAGCATTTT	CASQRDRISNQPQHF
18	-	-	TRBV5-1	TRBJ2-6	TGCGCCAGCAGCTATGTTTCCCCAGTAGTCTCTGGGGCCAACGTCCTGACTTTC	CASSYVSPVVSGANVLTF
13	many	-	TRBV7-2	TRBJ1-2	TGTGCCAGCAGCTTACAGGGGAACTATGGCTACACCTTC	CASSLQGNYGYTF